Sequencing of this T cell receptor beta chain was carried out in a study of T cells in Graves' hyperthyroidism and ophthalmopathy. The TCR beta CDR3 regions underwent amplification using RNA transcripts as the source. First-round RT-PCR targeting the TCR CDR3 was performed with the HTBI primer set. TCRdb called the multiplex PCR reads again in MiXCR, with one record for every CDR3 protein. The sample yields nearly 750,000 distinct CDR3 sequences, under 45% seen once. Germline V CDR1 and CDR2: SGHAT, FQDESV (reference sequence). V lost 6 bases and J lost 1, with 12 bases in between. This CDR3 is 15 amino acids long. Those with hyperthyroidism were 18 to 65 years old, newly diagnosed, and ill for under 2 months. The study excluded patients with uncontrolled infection, other autoimmune disease, pregnancy or lactation. This clonotype was counted only a few times.

Source material: blood. The J gene is TRBJ2-2, the V gene TRBV11-1; a weak D match, TRBD2 (6 bases). The receptor was isolated from a woman in her 40s with Graves' hyperthyroidism. CDR3 sequence reads: CASSYPRENTGELFF. The CDR3 region has the DNA TGTGCCAGCAGTTACCCGCGGGAGAACACCGGGGAGCTGTTTTTT.